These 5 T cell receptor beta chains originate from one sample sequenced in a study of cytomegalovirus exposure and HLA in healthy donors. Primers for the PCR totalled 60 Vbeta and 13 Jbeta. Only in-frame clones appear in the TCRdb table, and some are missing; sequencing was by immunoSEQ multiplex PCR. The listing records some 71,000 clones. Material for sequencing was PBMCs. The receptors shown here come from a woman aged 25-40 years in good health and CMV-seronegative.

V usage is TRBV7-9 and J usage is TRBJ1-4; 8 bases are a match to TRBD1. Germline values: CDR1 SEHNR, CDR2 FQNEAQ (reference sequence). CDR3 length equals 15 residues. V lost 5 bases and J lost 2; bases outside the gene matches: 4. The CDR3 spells CASSPWTGTNEKLFF. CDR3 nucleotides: TGTGCCAGCAGCCCTTGGACAGGGACTAATGAAAAACTGTTTTTT.

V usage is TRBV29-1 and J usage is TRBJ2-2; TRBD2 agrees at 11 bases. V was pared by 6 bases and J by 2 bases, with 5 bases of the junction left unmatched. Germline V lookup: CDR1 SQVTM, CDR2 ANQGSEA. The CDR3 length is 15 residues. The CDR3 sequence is CSVVTSGRNTGELFF. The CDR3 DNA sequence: TGCAGCGTCGTCACTAGCGGGAGAAACACCGGGGAGCTGTTTTTT.

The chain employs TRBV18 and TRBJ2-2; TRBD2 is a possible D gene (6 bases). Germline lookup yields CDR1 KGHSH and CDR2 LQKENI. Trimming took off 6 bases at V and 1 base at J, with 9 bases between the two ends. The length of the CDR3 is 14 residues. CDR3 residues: CASSPGLNTGELFF. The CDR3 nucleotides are TGTGCCAGCTCTCCGGGACTGAACACCGGGGAGCTGTTTTTT.

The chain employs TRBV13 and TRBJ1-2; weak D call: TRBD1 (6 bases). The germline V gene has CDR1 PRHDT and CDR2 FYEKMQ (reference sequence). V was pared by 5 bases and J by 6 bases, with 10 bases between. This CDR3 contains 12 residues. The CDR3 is CASSQNRDGYTF. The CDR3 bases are TGTGCCAGCAGCCAAAACAGGGATGGCTACACCTTC.

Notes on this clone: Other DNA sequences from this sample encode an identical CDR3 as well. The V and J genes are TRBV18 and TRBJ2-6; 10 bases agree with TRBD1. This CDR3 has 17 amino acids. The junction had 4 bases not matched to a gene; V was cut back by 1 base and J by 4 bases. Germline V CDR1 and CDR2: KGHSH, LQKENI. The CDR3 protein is CASSPQGTGAGANVLTF. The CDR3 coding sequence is TGTGCCAGCTCACCACAAGGGACAGGGGCGGGGGCCAACGTCCTGACTTTC. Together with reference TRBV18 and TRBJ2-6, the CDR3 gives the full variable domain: NAGVMQNPRHLVRRRGQEARLRCSPMKGHSHVYWYRQLPEEGLKFMVYLQKENIIDESGMPKERFSAEFPKEGPSILRIQQVVRGDSAAYFCASSPQGTGAGANVLTFGAGSRLTVL.